This entry is about one T cell receptor (beta chain). Antigen specificity is unknown. This sample was taken from a study of T cells in Graves' hyperthyroidism and ophthalmopathy. General study findings and limits: Researchers found most expanded thyroid clonotypes above 0.001 in blood as well. Through a model of 13 V-J features, ophthalmopathy was separated from stable hyperthyroidism.

The blood sample dates from first hyperthyroidism diagnosis, preceding any ophthalmopathy symptoms. The authors took PBMCs from 9.5 to 10 ml fresh peripheral blood. CDR3 length: 16 amino acids. Germline V gives CDR1 MDHEN, CDR2 SYDVKM. V was clipped by 1 base and J by 5 bases; unmatched bases: 6. Using RNA transcripts as the source, TCR beta CDR3 regions were amplified. During a first-round RT-PCR of the TCR CDR3, the HTBI primer set was used. TCRdb ran MiXCR on the multiplex PCR reads and lists one entry per CDR3 protein. The sample lists 250,000 or so distinct CDR3 sequences, just over 14% occurring once.

The V call is TRBV28, the J call TRBJ2-1, with 9 bases that match TRBD2. Sequenced input: blood. The source is a woman between 35 and 50 years old with Graves' hyperthyroidism that later progressed to Graves' ophthalmopathy. This CDR3 is CASSLSGTSQDNEQFF. CDR3 nucleotide sequence: TGTGCCAGCAGTTTATCCGGGACTAGCCAGGACAATGAGCAGTTCTTC.